The 22 T cell receptor beta chains reported below all come from one sample, sequenced in a study of Ad26.COV2.S vaccination and SARS-CoV-2 variants. Treatment indicated: some 20 received Ad26.COV2.S at low or high dose, single or two shots; about 5 received placebo; per-sample allocation not given. It was on day 63 after the first vaccine or placebo injection that samples were taken. Sequencing used immunoSEQ multiplex PCR; TCRdb keeps in-frame clones, though not all of them. Of hundreds of thousands of clones listed, about nine tenths are singletons. The material sequenced was peripheral blood, taken in a trial of Ad26.COV2.S vaccine versus placebo. All receptors come from a person aged 18-60 years who received the Ad26.COV2.S COVID-19 vaccine or a placebo.

This chain joins TRBV13 and TRBJ2-2; unclear D gene. Germline values: CDR1 PRHDT, CDR2 FYEKMQ (reference sequence). This CDR3 has 16 residues. The V end lost 5 bases, the J end lost 7 bases, and 20 bases lay between the germline ends. The CDR3 DNA reads as TGTGCCAGCAGCCCCCGGGCCCCCATTCGAGGCGGGGAGCTGTTTTTT. Translation gives CASSPRAPIRGGELFF.

J is TRBJ2-5 and V is TRBV7-9; D is unclear. The germline V and J ends were trimmed by 3 bases and 2 bases, with 7 bases remaining between them. The CDR3 covers 13 residues. Germline V gene sequence: CDR1 SEHNR, CDR2 FQNEAQ (reference sequence). This CDR3 reads CASSFNGQETQYF. In DNA form, the CDR3 reads TGTGCCAGCAGCTTTAACGGGCAAGAGACCCAGTACTTC. The full variable domain, with the rest looked up from reference TRBV7-9 and TRBJ2-5, is DTGVSQNPRHKITKRGQNVTFRCDPISEHNRLYWYRQTLGQGPEFLTYFQNEAQLEKSRLLSDRFSAERPKGSFSTLEIQRTEQGDSAMYLCASSFNGQETQYFGPGTRLLVL.

The V gene is TRBV4-1, the J gene TRBJ1-1, with TRBD1 matching over 8 bases. The CDR3 sequence is 18 residues long. V lost 4 bases to trimming and J lost 5 bases; unmatched junction nucleotides: 18. Germline CDR1 reads MGHRA; CDR2 reads YSYEKL. CDR3 DNA sequence: TGCGCCAGCAGCCCGGGTGGGACAGGCGGGTCCCCGGGGACTGAAGCTTTCTTT. This sequence encodes CASSPGGTGGSPGTEAFF.

J is TRBJ1-1 and V is TRBV6-2 or TRBV6-3; D remains ambiguous. The length of the CDR3 is 11 residues. V shed 2 bases and J shed 7 bases, with 5 bases lying between them. Looked up from germline, CDR1 is MNHEY and CDR2 is SVGEGT. CDR3 nucleotides: TGTGCCAGCAGTTACGGTGGTGAAGCTTTCTTT. This translates into CASSYGGEAFF.

V gene TRBV7-2 combines with J gene TRBJ2-3; TRBD2 matches at 8 bases. Germline lookup yields CDR1 SGHTA and CDR2 FQGNSA. The CDR3 length is 13 residues. After removal of 6 bases from V and 5 bases from J, the junction contained 4 bases not matched to a gene. The CDR3: CASSRGGLDTQYF. DNA of the CDR3: TGTGCCAGCAGTCGGGGGGGTCTAGATACGCAGTATTTT.

This rearrangement joins TRBV6-5 to TRBJ2-7; the match to TRBD1 covers 7 bases. The ends lost 0 bases at V and 3 bases at J; junction bases unmatched: 5. The CDR3 totals 15 residues. Germline-derived CDR1 and CDR2 are MNHEY and SVGAGI. CDR3 in amino acids: CASSYSGQTHYEQYF. The CDR3 DNA sequence: TGTGCCAGCAGTTACTCGGGACAGACCCACTACGAGCAGTACTTC.

The chain has TRBV2 and TRBJ2-3, with 9 bases that match TRBD1. The CDR3 consists of 16 residues. Germline V gene lookup returns CDR1 SNHLY and CDR2 FYNNEI. Losses at the gene ends were 4 bases for V and 5 bases for J; bases not matched to a gene: 10. The CDR3 nucleotides read TGTGCCAGCAGTGCACAGGGGACAGGGATTGTAGATACGCAGTATTTT. Translating gives CASSAQGTGIVDTQYF.

For this clone: Other nucleotide sequences from this sample produce the same CDR3. V and J are TRBV19 and TRBJ2-7; tentatively, D is TRBD1 (6 bases). The CDR3 is 14 amino acids. In germline, CDR1 is LNHDA, CDR2 SQIVND (reference sequence). V lost 1 base and J 2 bases, leaving 9 bases between the germline ends. CDR3 region: CASSIGTGPYEQYF. CDR3 in DNA: TGTGCCAGTAGTATAGGTACAGGGCCCTACGAGCAGTACTTC.

This chain links TRBV6-5 with TRBJ2-1, with D unclear. The CDR3 loop spans 14 amino acids. The germline CDR1 and CDR2 sequences are MNHEY and SVGAGI. The germline V and J ends were trimmed by 5 bases and 10 bases, with 18 bases remaining between them. CDR3 bases: TGTGCCAGCAGTCACCTACATATGGTGGGAGAGCAGTTCTTC. Translated: CASSHLHMVGEQFF.

CDR3 nucleotides: TGTGCCAGCAGTTCCAAGCACGATGGCACAGATACGCAGTATTTT. It translates to CASSSKHDGTDTQYF. The chain is built from TRBV28 and TRBJ2-3, with unresolved D. V shed 4 bases and J shed 1 base, with 12 bases lying between them. This CDR3 contains 15 residues. CDR1 and CDR2 from the germline V gene are MDHEN and SYDVKM.

The chain uses TRBV5-1 and TRBJ1-1; D is possibly TRBD1 (6 bases). Trimming left V 4 bases short and J 2 bases short, with 15 bases between. Germline V gene lookup returns CDR1 SGHRS and CDR2 YFSETQ. This CDR3 is 15 amino acids long. The CDR3 region has the DNA TGCGCCAGCAGCCCGACGGGGGCCCTCAACACTGAAGCTTTCTTT. It is translated as CASSPTGALNTEAFF.

This chain uses TRBV19 with TRBJ2-3, with D possibly being TRBD2 (7 bases). Deletions cut 7 bases from V and 0 bases from J, with 14 bases between. This CDR3 has 15 residues. The germline V gene encodes CDR1 LNHDA and CDR2 SQIVND (reference sequence). CDR3 sequence (DNA): TGTGCCAGTAAGGGGGGGGCGTCCAGCACAGATACGCAGTATTTT. It encodes CASKGGASSTDTQYF. Together with reference TRBV19 and TRBJ2-3, the CDR3 gives the full variable domain: DGGITQSPKYLFRKEGQNVTLSCEQNLNHDAMYWYRQDPGQGLRLIYYSQIVNDFQKGDIAEGYSVSREKKESFPLTVTSAQKNPTAFYLCASKGGASSTDTQYFGPGTRLTVL.

The rearrangement links TRBV10-3 to TRBJ2-2, with D possibly being TRBD2 (5 bases). The CDR3 spans 14 residues. Germline V gene lookup returns CDR1 ENHRY and CDR2 SYGVKD. V was pared by 2 bases and J by 6 bases, with 10 bases between. The CDR3 is CAISERESPGELFF. The CDR3 DNA is TGTGCCATCAGTGAGCGGGAAAGCCCCGGGGAGCTGTTTTTT.

V is TRBV11-2 and J is TRBJ2-7; no reliable D call. Germline V CDR1 and CDR2: SGHAT, FQNNGV. V lost 6 bases and J lost 0, with 15 bases in between. This CDR3 contains 15 residues. The CDR3 here is CASRLDRALSYEQYF. CDR3 bases: TGTGCCAGCAGACTCGACCGGGCCCTCTCCTACGAGCAGTACTTC.

This chain uses TRBV6-4 with TRBJ2-7; either TRBD1 or TRBD2 may fit D (5 bases each). The CDR3 consists of 18 residues. Germline CDR1 reads MRHNA; CDR2 reads SNTAGT. Trimming took off 4 bases at V and 3 bases at J, with 25 bases between the two ends. CDR3 residues: CASSGGCRGRRFLYEQYF. DNA of the CDR3: TGTGCCAGCAGTGGCGGATGTAGGGGACGAAGGTTCCTCTACGAGCAGTACTTC.

This clone was seen only a few times. The chain uses TRBV19 and TRBJ2-3, with unresolved D. The CDR3 covers 15 residues. Trimming removed 7 bases from V and 0 bases from J, with 14 bases in between. CDR1 and CDR2 from the germline V gene are LNHDA and SQIVND (reference sequence). Here the CDR3 DNA reads TGTGCCAGTAAGTGGCGAGAGGTTAGCACAGATACGCAGTATTTT. As protein: CASKWREVSTDTQYF.

The genes are TRBV19 and TRBJ1-2; D remains unclear. Trimming shortened V by 7 bases and J by 3 bases, and 9 bases separated the two germline ends. This CDR3 region has 12 residues. Germline lookup yields CDR1 LNHDA and CDR2 SQIVND (reference sequence). CDR3 loop: CASISPHYGYTF. CDR3 DNA sequence: TGTGCCAGTATTAGCCCGCACTATGGCTACACCTTC.

The V call is TRBV28, the J call TRBJ1-2, with a tentative D call TRBD1 (5 bases). Deletions cut 6 bases from V and 5 bases from J, with 13 bases between. The CDR3 is 13 amino acids. CDR1 and CDR2 from the germline V gene are MDHEN and SYDVKM. The CDR3 spells CASRETRGYGYTF. The CDR3 DNA follows: TGTGCCAGCAGAGAAACTAGGGGTTATGGCTACACCTTC.

The CDR3 DNA sequence: TGTGCCAGCAGTTTATTTTGGACAGGGTCTCAAGGCTACACCTTC. Translated: CASSLFWTGSQGYTF. V is TRBV28 and J is TRBJ1-2, with 8 nucleotides matching TRBD1. Looked up from germline, CDR1 is MDHEN and CDR2 is SYDVKM. This CDR3 has 15 amino acids. The V segment lost 1 base and the J segment 8 bases; nucleotides outside the gene matches: 9.

The rearrangement joins TRBV6-2 or TRBV6-3 to TRBJ1-1; D not resolved. Germline values: CDR1 MNHEY, CDR2 SVGEGT. There are 14 residues in the CDR3. The V gene lost 1 base and the J gene lost 0 bases, with 6 bases spanning the gap. The CDR3 spells CASSYLVMNTEAFF. The CDR3 bases are TGTGCCAGCAGTTACTTGGTCATGAACACTGAAGCTTTCTTT.

CDR3 nucleotide sequence: TGTGCCAGCAGCTCGGGACAGGGGGCTTCTGGTTACGAGCAGTACTTC. Translated, it gives CASSSGQGASGYEQYF. This chain connects TRBV5-4 to TRBJ2-7; 12 nucleotides match TRBD1. V lost 3 bases, J lost 4 bases, and 8 bases stayed unmatched. Germline V gene lookup returns CDR1 SGHNT and CDR2 YYREEE (reference sequence). CDR3 length: 16 residues.

This clone came up once. The chain carries TRBV30 and TRBJ2-7, with D possibly TRBD1 on 5 matching bases. Deletions cut 2 bases from V and 4 bases from J, with 15 bases between. This CDR3 has 14 amino acids. Germline lookup yields CDR1 GTSNPN and CDR2 SVGIG (reference sequence). The CDR3 reads CAWSRAGIVYEQYF. The CDR3 DNA follows: TGTGCCTGGAGTCGGGCAGGGATTGTGTACGAGCAGTACTTC.